The 24 T cell receptor beta chains below come from one sample, sequenced in a study of brain T cells in children with intractable seizures. TCRdb's table, derived via immunoSEQ multiplex PCR, lists solely in-frame clones and lacks some. The sample lists under 45,000 clones, 75% to 95% seen once, with roughly 6.3% in the top ten. The sequenced sample was peripheral blood, obtained at surgery. These receptor sequences come from a girl between 2 and 10 years old with tuberous sclerosis and intractable seizures.

The chain uses TRBV28 and TRBJ2-7; 8 bases map to TRBD1. The CDR3 has 14 amino acids. Looked up from germline, CDR1 is MDHEN and CDR2 is SYDVKM. Germline trimming cut 6 bases from V and 6 bases from J; bases unmatched to any gene: 10. CDR3 loop: CASRPNPGGGEQYF. The CDR3 nucleotides read TGTGCCAGCAGGCCTAATCCAGGGGGCGGCGAGCAGTACTTC.

The chain joins TRBV11-2 to TRBJ1-2, with D possibly being TRBD1 (6 bases). In germline, CDR1 is SGHAT, CDR2 FQNNGV. This CDR3 comprises 14 residues. V was cut by 1 base and J by 8 bases, with 14 bases left in between. CDR3 sequence (DNA): TGTGCCAGCAGCTTAGTGGCTTCGCAGGGGGGCTACACCTTC. Translated: CASSLVASQGGYTF.

The V call is TRBV5-4, the J call TRBJ1-2; 9 bases are a match to TRBD1. With V trimmed by 3 bases and J by 8 bases, 11 bases remained unmatched. Germline CDR1 reads SGHNT; CDR2 reads YYREEE (reference sequence). The CDR3 runs 15 residues. The CDR3 is CASSSNRDRVGGYTF. DNA of the CDR3: TGTGCCAGCAGCTCTAACCGGGACAGGGTCGGGGGCTACACCTTC.

The chain employs TRBV27 and TRBJ2-5; D remains ambiguous. Germline V gives CDR1 MNHEY, CDR2 SMNVEV (reference sequence). The CDR3 contains 12 residues. Trimming removed 5 bases at V and 13 bases at J, with 17 bases between. CDR3 amino acids: CASSEIPGPAYF. CDR3 in DNA: TGTGCCAGCAGTGAAATTCCGGGCCCAGCGTACTTC.

The genes are TRBV9 and TRBJ1-4; D is possibly TRBD1 (5 bases). Trimming took off 4 bases at V and 5 bases at J, with 12 bases between the two ends. This CDR3 spans 14 amino acids. In germline, CDR1 is SGDLS, CDR2 YYNGEE. In DNA, the CDR3 is TGTGCCAGCAGCCCAGACAGCCTGAATGAAAAACTGTTTTTT. Its translation is CASSPDSLNEKLFF.

The CDR3 region has the DNA TGTGCCAGTAGCCCGGCGAGCAATCAGCCCCAGCATTTT. Its translation: CASSPASNQPQHF. V and J are TRBV19 and TRBJ1-5; D not resolved. The CDR3 contains 13 residues. Trimming removed 6 bases at V and 1 base at J, with 7 bases between. Germline assignment: CDR1 LNHDA and CDR2 SQIVND (reference sequence).

This sequence joins TRBV7-8 and TRBJ2-3; possibly TRBD2 for D (7 bases). Deletions cut 1 base from V and 6 bases from J, with 11 bases between. In germline, CDR1 is SGHVS, CDR2 FQNEAQ. The CDR3 is made up of 14 amino acids. The CDR3 DNA sequence: TGTGCCAGCAGCTTAGTGGGGGGGGCGGATACGCAGTATTTT. Encoded protein: CASSLVGGADTQYF. Full variable domain (missing parts from reference TRBV7-8 and TRBJ2-3): GAGVSQSPRYKVAKRGQDVALRCDPISGHVSLFWYQQALGQGPEFLTYFQNEAQLDKSGLPSDRFFAERPEGSVSTLKIQRTQQEDSAVYLCASSLVGGADTQYFGPGTRLTVL.

This sequence joins TRBV21-1 and TRBJ2-7; the table's D call, TRBD2, was not checked against the DNA. TRBV21-1 is deemed a pseudogene. This CDR3 contains 18 residues. The CDR3 coding sequence is TGTGCCAGCAGCAAAGCGAAGGGGACTAGCGGGAGCTCCTACGAGCAGTACGTC. It encodes CASSKAKGTSGSSYEQYV.

The chain is built from TRBV29-1 and TRBJ1-1, with a tentative D call TRBD1 (5 bases). The V end was cut by 6 bases, the J end by 1 base, with 15 bases between. Germline V lookup: CDR1 SQVTM, CDR2 ANQGSEA. This CDR3 is 14 amino acids long. The CDR3, as DNA: TGCAGCGTCCTAATAGACAGCCAGAACACTGAAGCTTTCTTT. It translates to CSVLIDSQNTEAFF. The whole variable domain, filled in from reference TRBV29-1 and TRBJ1-1, reads SAVISQKPSRDICQRGTSLTIQCQVDSQVTMMFWYRQQPGQSLTLIATANQGSEATYESGFVIDKFPISRPNLTFSTLTVSNMSPEDSSIYLCSVLIDSQNTEAFFGQGTRLTVV.

The CDR3 loop is CASSSGRLTDTQYF. CDR3 in DNA: TGCGCCAGCAGCTCCGGGAGACTCACAGATACGCAGTATTTT. This chain uses TRBV5-1 with TRBJ2-3; the D gene is possibly TRBD2 (6 bases). From germline, CDR1 is SGHRS and CDR2 YFSETQ. Trimming shortened V by 3 bases and J by 2 bases, and 10 bases separated the two germline ends. The CDR3 length is 14 residues.

The chain combines TRBV27 with TRBJ2-7, with a possible D match to TRBD2 (6 bases). There are 14 residues in the CDR3. V lost 1 base and J 2 bases, leaving 9 bases between the germline ends. Germline V lookup: CDR1 MNHEY, CDR2 SMNVEV (reference sequence). CDR3 region: CASSLWSGAYEQYF. CDR3 bases: TGTGCCAGCAGTTTATGGTCGGGGGCCTACGAGCAGTACTTC.

This chain connects TRBV2 to TRBJ2-1; the D is unclear. Trimming shortened V by 1 base and J by 13 bases, and 14 bases separated the two germline ends. Looked up from germline, CDR1 is SNHLY and CDR2 is FYNNEI. CDR3 size: 13 residues. The CDR3 DNA reads as TGTGCCAGCAGTGAAGAGGCGCCCCAACTCCAGTTCTTC. This encodes CASSEEAPQLQFF.

J is TRBJ2-7 and V is TRBV24-1, with D maybe TRBD2 (6 bases). Germline V gives CDR1 KGHDR, CDR2 SFDVKD. Trimming removed 5 bases at V and 3 bases at J, with 10 bases between. The CDR3 sequence is 13 residues long. In DNA, the CDR3 is TGTGCCACCAGTGCGGGGGAAATCTACGAGCAGTACTTC. It is translated as CATSAGEIYEQYF.

The chain links TRBV5-6 to TRBJ2-7; TRBD1 is a possible D gene (6 bases). V was shortened by 2 bases and J by 3 bases, with 9 bases between the two germline ends. CDR3 size: 13 residues. Germline V gene data show CDR1 as SGHDT and CDR2 as YYEEEE. The CDR3 here is CASSLAQGYEQYV. The CDR3, as DNA: TGTGCCAGCAGCTTAGCACAGGGCTACGAGCAGTACGTC.

The rearrangement links TRBV12-3 or TRBV12-4 to TRBJ1-6, with TRBD1 matching over 7 bases. This CDR3 has 13 residues. Unmatched junction bases numbered 2, after V lost 5 bases and J lost 7 bases. The CDR3 nucleotides are TGTGCCAGCAGTCCGGGACAGAATTCACCCCTCCACTTT. This sequence encodes CASSPGQNSPLHF.

This rearrangement joins TRBV11-2 to TRBJ2-5, with 11 bases fitting TRBD2. This CDR3 has 16 amino acids. Per germline, CDR1 SGHAT and CDR2 FQNNGV. Germline trimming cut 1 base from V and 2 bases from J; bases unmatched to any gene: 3. The CDR3 DNA is TGTGCCAGCAGCTTAGTACTAGCGGGGGCTCAAGAGACCCAGTACTTC. This sequence encodes CASSLVLAGAQETQYF.

This chain links TRBV3-1 (or the pseudogene TRBV3-2) with TRBJ1-3; D is ambiguous. Trimming left V 1 base short and J 3 bases short, with 10 bases between. The CDR3 contains 15 residues. Germline V gene sequence: CDR1 LGHDT, CDR2 YNNKEL (reference sequence). CDR3 residues: CASSQGLGIGNTIYF. The CDR3 DNA is TGTGCCAGCAGCCAAGGCCTCGGGATTGGAAACACCATATATTTT.

The V call is TRBV12-3 or TRBV12-4, the J call TRBJ1-5; a weak D match, TRBD1 (5 bases). This CDR3 has 13 amino acids. Deletions cut 3 bases from V and 7 bases from J, with 10 bases between. In DNA form, the CDR3 reads TGTGCCAGCAGTTTTCAGGGAAACCAGCCCCAGCATTTT. Translating it yields CASSFQGNQPQHF.

V gene TRBV5-1 combines with J gene TRBJ2-3, with 8 nucleotides matching TRBD1. CDR3 length equals 17 residues. Germline values: CDR1 SGHRS, CDR2 YFSETQ. V shed 3 bases and J 1 base; nucleotides not matched to a gene: 10. DNA for the CDR3: TGCGCCAGCAGCTCAGGATACAGGGGGACGGGCACAGATACGCAGTATTTT. It codes for CASSSGYRGTGTDTQYF.

The chain uses TRBV12-5 and TRBJ2-2, with D possibly matching TRBD1 (7 bases). Germline-derived CDR1 and CDR2 are LGHNT and FRNRAP. V gave up 2 bases and J gave up 6 bases, with 19 bases separating them. This CDR3 is 17 amino acids long. CDR3 in DNA: TGTGCTAGTGGTTTGAGGACTAACAGGGGCGTCGCCGGGGAGCTGTTTTTT. It encodes CASGLRTNRGVAGELFF.

This clone was seen only once. The chain carries TRBV6-5 and TRBJ2-3, with a possible D match to TRBD1 (6 bases). CDR1 and CDR2 from the germline V gene are MNHEY and SVGAGI. Between the trimmed V and J ends, which lost 8 bases and 4 bases, there was a span of 19 bases. The CDR3 consists of 15 residues. CDR3: CASQKQGSGADTQYF. The CDR3, as DNA: TGTGCCAGCCAAAAACAGGGTAGTGGAGCAGATACGCAGTATTTT.

The V and J genes are TRBV10-3 and TRBJ2-3; 10 positions agree with TRBD2. The CDR3 is 18 residues long. J lost 7 bases, V lost 3 bases, and 16 bases had no gene match. Germline values: CDR1 ENHRY, CDR2 SYGVKD. The chain's CDR3 is CAISEDSGGPERLNTQYF. CDR3 nucleotides: TGTGCCATCAGTGAAGATAGCGGGGGGCCCGAGAGATTGAATACGCAGTATTTT.

The J gene is TRBJ2-1, the V gene TRBV3-1 (or the pseudogene TRBV3-2), with 9 bases that match TRBD2. The junction had 1 base not matched to a gene; V was cut back by 0 bases and J by 4 bases. CDR3 length: 15 residues. Germline values: CDR1 LGHDT, CDR2 YNNKEL (reference sequence). In DNA form, the CDR3 reads TGTGCCAGCAGCCAAGAAGCGGGGGGATACAATGAGCAGTTCTTC. Translating gives CASSQEAGGYNEQFF.

The chain carries TRBV27 and TRBJ2-3, with no clear D. The germline gives CDR1 MNHEY, CDR2 SMNVEV (reference sequence). V gave up 7 bases and J gave up 2 bases, with 10 bases separating them. The CDR3 consists of 13 residues. This CDR3 reads CASKTAITDTQYF. The DNA for the CDR3 is TGTGCCAGCAAAACAGCTATCACAGATACGCAGTATTTT.